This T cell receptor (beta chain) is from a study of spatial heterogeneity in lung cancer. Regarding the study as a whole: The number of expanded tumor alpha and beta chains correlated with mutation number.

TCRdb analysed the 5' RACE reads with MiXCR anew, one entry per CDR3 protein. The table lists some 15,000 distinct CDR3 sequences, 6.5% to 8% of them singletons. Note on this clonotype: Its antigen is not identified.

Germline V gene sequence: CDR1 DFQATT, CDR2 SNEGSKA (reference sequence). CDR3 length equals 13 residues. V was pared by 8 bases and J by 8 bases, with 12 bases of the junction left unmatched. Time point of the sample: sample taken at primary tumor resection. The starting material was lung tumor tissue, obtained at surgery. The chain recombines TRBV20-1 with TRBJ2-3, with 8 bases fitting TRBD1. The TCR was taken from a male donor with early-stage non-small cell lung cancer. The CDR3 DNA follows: TGCAGTTCCAAGAGGACAGGGAACTTTACGCAGTATTTT. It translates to CSSKRTGNFTQYF.